The clone carrying this TCR beta chain was picked up a small number of times. The sample is drawn from a study of T cell repertoires in aging, cancer and after chemotherapy. Peripheral blood genomic DNA, not sorted cells or RNA, was the template. The CDR3 length is 15 residues. Trimming cost V 0 bases and J 7 bases, with 13 bases left between them. Germline V gene data show CDR1 as LNHNV and CDR2 as YYDKDF (reference sequence). A mixed TRB-A/B primer pool amplified rearranged TRB by multiplex touch-down PCR. TCRdb itself ran the multiplex PCR reads through MiXCR, one entry per CDR3 protein. The table includes about 1,300 distinct CDR3 sequences, roughly 29% detected once.

The gene calls are TRBV15 and TRBJ1-5; D is uncertain. The origin of this receptor is a human donor with a solid tumor. Sequenced sample: blood. The CDR3 protein is CATSRDSQRGQPQHF. CDR3 bases: TGTGCCACCAGCAGAGATTCCCAGCGAGGGCAGCCCCAGCATTTT. Combining the CDR3 with reference TRBV15 and TRBJ1-5 gives the whole variable domain DAMVIQNPRYQVTQFGKPVTLSCSQTLNHNVMYWYQQKSSQAPKLLFHYYDKDFNNEADTPDNFQSRRPNTSFCFLDIRSPGLGDTAMYLCATSRDSQRGQPQHFGDGTRLSIL.